The 16 T cell receptor beta chains below all came from one sample that was sequenced in a study of T cells expressing NK-cell markers (dated by TCRdb to 2018 to 2020). The method was 5' RACE. The sequencer was an Illumina HiSeq 2000. TCRdb reprocessed the reads and lists each CDR3 protein sequence as a single entry, with no DNA. The sample's clone listing holds about 370,000 distinct CDR3 sequences. The ten most abundant clones make up roughly 10% of the sample. Sample: blood T cells: a sorted CD56 or NKG2C T cell subset, CD4+ or CD8+ T cells, or bulk PBMC T cells (not recorded which). The receptor set was obtained from a woman between 45 and 65 years old in good health. Donor details come from another sample of the same person, matched by shared clones.

The V and J genes are TRBV27 and TRBJ2-7; TCRdb indicates TRBD2, and absent DNA this call remains unverified. This CDR3 comprises 18 residues. Germline V gene sequence: CDR1 MNHEY, CDR2 SMNVEV (reference sequence). CDR3 sequence: CASRHAGTSGFGAYEQYF.

The rearrangement uses TRBV12-3 or TRBV12-4 and TRBJ2-2; TCRdb gives TRBD2 as the D gene, but with no DNA this cannot be confirmed. CDR3 length: 16 residues. CDR3 sequence: CASSPYSGENTGELFF.

The chain joins TRBV20-1 to TRBJ2-3; TCRdb gives TRBD2 as the D gene, but with no DNA this cannot be confirmed. The CDR3 has 18 residues. Germline V gives CDR1 DFQATT, CDR2 SNEGSKA (reference sequence). The chain's CDR3 is CSARESGRRLAVSDTQYF.

CDR3 sequence reads: CASSFGSGSIRETQYF. This chain uses TRBV5-1 with TRBJ2-5; TCRdb outputs TRBD2, but without DNA this stays unchecked. The length of the CDR3 is 16 residues. CDR1 and CDR2 from the germline V gene are SGHRS and YFSETQ.

The chain has TRBV18 and TRBJ2-2; the TCRdb call, TRBD1, lacks DNA for checking. The CDR3 length is 14 residues. In germline, CDR1 is KGHSH, CDR2 LQKENI. CDR3 sequence: CASSPSAGTGELFF.

The chain has TRBV20-1 and TRBJ1-5. Germline CDR1 is DFQATT and CDR2 is SNEGSKA (reference sequence). This CDR3 has 16 residues. CDR3: CSASWLSVGRNQPQHF.

The rearrangement uses TRBV9 and TRBJ2-3; absent DNA, TCRdb's TRBD2 call cannot be checked. The CDR3 length is 15 residues. CDR1 is SGDLS and CDR2 is YYNGEE in the germline V gene. Here the CDR3 reads CASSVVGEVTDTQYF. The full variable domain, completed using reference TRBV9 and TRBJ2-3, is DSGVTQTPKHLITATGQRVTLRCSPRSGDLSVYWYQQSLDQGLQFLIQYYNGEERAKGNILERFSAQQFPDLHSELNLSSLELGDSALYFCASSVVGEVTDTQYFGPGTRLTVL.

The V gene is TRBV5-1, the J gene TRBJ2-3; TCRdb indicates TRBD1, and absent DNA this call remains unverified. The CDR3 length is 14 residues. Germline V lookup: CDR1 SGHRS, CDR2 YFSETQ. The CDR3 sequence: CASSGGWGTDTQYF.

The chain uses TRBV27 and TRBJ2-1; the D call from TCRdb, TRBD2, cannot be confirmed without DNA. The CDR3 loop spans 17 amino acids. Germline V lookup: CDR1 MNHEY, CDR2 SMNVEV (reference sequence). The CDR3 region is CASSLAHTILRGNEQFF.

CDR3 amino acids: CASSPSGASYETQYF. V is TRBV12-3 or TRBV12-4 and J is TRBJ2-5; the TCRdb call, TRBD1, lacks DNA for checking. This CDR3 is built from 15 residues.

The chain recombines TRBV6-1 with TRBJ1-5; TCRdb outputs TRBD1, but without DNA this stays unchecked. The CDR3 sequence is 17 residues long. Germline V gene lookup returns CDR1 MNHNS and CDR2 SASEGT. CDR3 in amino acids: CASSEAGWGAPGQPQHF.

The chain joins TRBV15 to TRBJ2-3. The CDR3 has 14 residues. Per germline, CDR1 LNHNV and CDR2 YYDKDF (reference sequence). The CDR3 sequence: CATSRDESTDTQYF.

The chain recombines TRBV11-2 with TRBJ2-3. The CDR3 has 13 amino acids. Germline lookup yields CDR1 SGHAT and CDR2 FQNNGV. CDR3 region: CASTHWVTDTQYF. Variable domain in full (rest from reference TRBV11-2 and TRBJ2-3): EAGVAQSPRYKIIEKRQSVAFWCNPISGHATLYWYQQILGQGPKLLIQFQNNGVVDDSQLPKDRFSAERLKGVDSTLKIQPAKLEDSAVYLCASTHWVTDTQYFGPGTRLTVL.

This sequence joins TRBV5-1 and TRBJ1-4. Germline CDR1 and CDR2: SGHRS and YFSETQ. This CDR3 has 13 amino acids. Here the CDR3 reads CASSLRVGEKLFF.

The chain recombines TRBV6-5 with TRBJ2-3; TCRdb gives TRBD2 as the D gene, but with no DNA this cannot be confirmed. From germline, CDR1 is MNHEY and CDR2 SVGAGI. CDR3 length: 16 residues. CDR3 amino acids: CASSYSGLAFTDTQYF.

The chain carries TRBV10-3 and TRBJ2-7; TCRdb selects TRBD1, and the lack of DNA leaves this call unchecked. Germline V gives CDR1 ENHRY, CDR2 SYGVKD. The CDR3 runs 14 residues. CDR3 sequence: CAITRDRGPYEQYF.